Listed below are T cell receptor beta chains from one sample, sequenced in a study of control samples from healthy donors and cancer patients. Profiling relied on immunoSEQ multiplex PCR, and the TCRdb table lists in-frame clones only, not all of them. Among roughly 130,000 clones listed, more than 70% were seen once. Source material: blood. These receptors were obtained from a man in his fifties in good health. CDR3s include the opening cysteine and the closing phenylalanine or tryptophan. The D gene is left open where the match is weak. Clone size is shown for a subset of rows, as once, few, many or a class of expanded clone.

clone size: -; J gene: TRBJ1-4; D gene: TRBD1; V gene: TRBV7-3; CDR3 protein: CASSAGGGEKLFF; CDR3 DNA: TGTGCCAGCAGCGCAGGGGGCGGGGAAAAACTGTTTTTT
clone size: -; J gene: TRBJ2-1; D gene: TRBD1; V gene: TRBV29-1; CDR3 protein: CSVELGRGLGNEQFF; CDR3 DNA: TGCAGCGTTGAATTGGGCAGGGGGCTTGGCAATGAGCAGTTCTTC
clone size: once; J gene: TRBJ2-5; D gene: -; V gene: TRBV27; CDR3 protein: CASSRTGHGQETQYF; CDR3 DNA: TGTGCCAGCTCACGGACGGGACACGGACAAGAGACCCAGTACTTC
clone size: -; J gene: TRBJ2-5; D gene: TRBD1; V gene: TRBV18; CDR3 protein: CASYRRTGADRETQYF; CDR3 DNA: TGTGCCAGCTATCGACGGACAGGGGCTGATAGGGAGACCCAGTACTTC
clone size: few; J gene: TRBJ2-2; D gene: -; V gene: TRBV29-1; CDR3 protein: CSVWITGELFF; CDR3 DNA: TGCAGCGTTTGGATAACCGGGGAGCTGTTTTTT
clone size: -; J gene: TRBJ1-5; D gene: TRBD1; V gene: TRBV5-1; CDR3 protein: CASSSTGDQGQPQHF; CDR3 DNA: TGCGCCAGCAGCTCGACAGGGGATCAGGGTCAGCCCCAGCATTTT
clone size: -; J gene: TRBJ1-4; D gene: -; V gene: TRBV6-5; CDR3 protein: CASSPDRFNEKLFF; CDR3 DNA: TGTGCCAGCAGCCCCGACAGATTTAATGAAAAACTGTTTTTT
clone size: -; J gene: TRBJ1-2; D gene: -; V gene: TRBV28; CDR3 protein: CATRVGLGGYTF; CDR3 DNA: TGTGCCACCAGGGTGGGACTTGGTGGCTACACCTTC
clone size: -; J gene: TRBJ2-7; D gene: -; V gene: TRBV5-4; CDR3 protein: CASSFASGFEQYF; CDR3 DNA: TGTGCCAGCAGCTTTGCTTCGGGGTTCGAGCAGTACTTC
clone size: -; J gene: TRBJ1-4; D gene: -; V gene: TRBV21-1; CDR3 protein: CASSKGCLYRATNEKLFF; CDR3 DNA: TGTGCCAGCAGCAAAGGGTGTCTCTACAGGGCAACTAATGAAAAACTGTTTTTT
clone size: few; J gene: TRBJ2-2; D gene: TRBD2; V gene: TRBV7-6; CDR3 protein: CASSTWTSGNTGELFF; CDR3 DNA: TGTGCCAGCAGCACCTGGACTAGCGGGAACACCGGGGAGCTGTTTTTT
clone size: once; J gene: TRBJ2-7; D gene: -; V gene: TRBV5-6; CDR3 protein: CASTRRPPRETYEQYF; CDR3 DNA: TGTGCCAGCACTCGCCGGCCCCCGAGGGAAACCTACGAGCAGTACTTC
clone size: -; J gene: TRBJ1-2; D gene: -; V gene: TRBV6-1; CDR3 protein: CASSEATGGGGYTF; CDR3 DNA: TGTGCCAGCAGTGAAGCTACGGGAGGTGGTGGCTACACCTTC
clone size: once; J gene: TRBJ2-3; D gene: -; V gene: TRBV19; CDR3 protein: CASRSSTDTQYF; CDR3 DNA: TGTGCCAGTAGATCAAGCACAGATACGCAGTATTTT
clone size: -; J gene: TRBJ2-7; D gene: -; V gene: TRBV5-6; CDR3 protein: CASSLKTAFSEQYF; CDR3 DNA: TGTGCCAGCAGCCTCAAGACAGCCTTCAGCGAGCAGTACTTC
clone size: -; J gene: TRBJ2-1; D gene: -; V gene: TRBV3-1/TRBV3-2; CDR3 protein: CASSPDSFEQFF; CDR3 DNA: TGTGCCAGCAGCCCGGACAGTTTTGAGCAGTTCTTC
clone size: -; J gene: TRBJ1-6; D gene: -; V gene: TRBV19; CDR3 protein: CASSSDPRAPVHF; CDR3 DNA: TGTGCCAGTAGTAGCGACCCCCGGGCCCCAGTCCACTTT
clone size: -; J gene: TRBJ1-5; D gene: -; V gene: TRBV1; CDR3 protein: CTSSQIQAYEGNQPQHF; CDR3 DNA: TGCACCAGCAGCCAAATACAGGCTTACGAAGGCAATCAGCCCCAGCATTTT
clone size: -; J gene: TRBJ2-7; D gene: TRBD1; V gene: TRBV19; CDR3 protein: CASSIETGQVYF; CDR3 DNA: TGTGCCAGTAGTATAGAGACAGGGCAAGTTTACTTC
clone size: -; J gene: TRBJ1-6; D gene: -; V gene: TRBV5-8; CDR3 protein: CASSLRGFGNSPLHF; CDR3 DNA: TGTGCCAGCAGCTTGCGGGGGTTTGGAAATTCACCCCTCCACTTT
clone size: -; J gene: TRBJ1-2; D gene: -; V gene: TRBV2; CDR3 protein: CASRGAKGYTF; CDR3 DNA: TGTGCCAGCAGAGGGGCCAAGGGCTACACCTTC
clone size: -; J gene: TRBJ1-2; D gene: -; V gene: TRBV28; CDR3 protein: CASLTPGGTGYGYTF; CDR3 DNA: TGTGCCAGCCTTACTCCCGGGGGGACGGGGTACGGCTACACCTTC
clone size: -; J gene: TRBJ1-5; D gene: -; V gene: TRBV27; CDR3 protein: CASSFTASSNQPQHF; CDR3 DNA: TGTGCCAGCAGTTTCACTGCCAGCTCCAATCAGCCCCAGCATTTT
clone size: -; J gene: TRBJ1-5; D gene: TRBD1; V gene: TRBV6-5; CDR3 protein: CASRPGGAQRQPQHF; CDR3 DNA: TGTGCCAGCAGGCCAGGGGGGGCCCAACGTCAGCCCCAGCATTTT
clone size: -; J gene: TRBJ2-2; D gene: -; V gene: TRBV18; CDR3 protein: CASSPRDLNGELFF; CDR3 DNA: TGTGCCAGCTCACCTCGGGACCTGAACGGGGAGCTGTTTTTT
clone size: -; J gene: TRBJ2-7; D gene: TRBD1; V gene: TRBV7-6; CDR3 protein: CASSLESRQGIDEQYF; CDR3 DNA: TGTGCCAGCAGCTTAGAATCGAGACAGGGAATCGACGAGCAGTACTTC
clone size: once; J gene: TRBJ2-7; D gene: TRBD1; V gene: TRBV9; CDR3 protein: CASSLGQGNEQYF; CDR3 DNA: TGTGCCAGCAGCCTCGGACAGGGAAACGAGCAGTACTTC
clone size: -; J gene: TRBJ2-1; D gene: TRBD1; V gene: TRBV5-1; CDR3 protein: CASSFTGGYNEQFF; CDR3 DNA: TGCGCCAGCAGCTTCACAGGGGGATACAATGAGCAGTTCTTC
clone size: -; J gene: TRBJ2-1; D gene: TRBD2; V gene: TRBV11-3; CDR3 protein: CASSLRLAAYNEQFF; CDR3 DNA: TGTGCCAGCAGCTTAAGGCTAGCGGCCTACAATGAGCAGTTCTTC
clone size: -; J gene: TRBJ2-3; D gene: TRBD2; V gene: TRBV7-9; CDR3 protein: CASSSSSGGASDTQYF; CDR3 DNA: TGTGCCAGCAGCTCCTCGAGCGGGGGGGCCTCAGATACGCAGTATTTT
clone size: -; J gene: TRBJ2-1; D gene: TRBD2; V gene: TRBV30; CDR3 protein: CAWIWGAGVRGEQFF; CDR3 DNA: TGTGCCTGGATTTGGGGAGCGGGGGTAAGGGGTGAGCAGTTCTTC
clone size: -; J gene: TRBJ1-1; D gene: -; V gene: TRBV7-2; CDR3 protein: CASSLVPGIRTEAFF; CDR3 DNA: TGTGCCAGCAGCTTGGTCCCGGGGATACGCACTGAAGCTTTCTTT
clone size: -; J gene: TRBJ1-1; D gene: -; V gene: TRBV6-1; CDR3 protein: CASSEFLFGQTNTEAFF; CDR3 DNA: TGTGCCAGCAGTGAATTTTTATTTGGACAGACGAACACTGAAGCTTTCTTT
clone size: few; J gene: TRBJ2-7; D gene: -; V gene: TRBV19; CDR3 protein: CASSMKAGEAYEQYF; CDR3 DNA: TGTGCCAGTAGTATGAAGGCGGGCGAGGCCTACGAGCAGTACTTC
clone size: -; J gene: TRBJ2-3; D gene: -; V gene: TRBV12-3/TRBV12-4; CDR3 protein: CASSLFTDTQYF; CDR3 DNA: TGTGCCAGCAGTTTGTTCACAGATACGCAGTATTTT
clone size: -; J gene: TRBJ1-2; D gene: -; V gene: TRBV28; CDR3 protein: CASSVVIQNYGYTF; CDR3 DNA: TGTGCCAGCAGTGTCGTAATACAAAATTATGGCTACACCTTC
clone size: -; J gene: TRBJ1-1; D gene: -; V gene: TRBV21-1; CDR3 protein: CASSNPREFEWTEAFF; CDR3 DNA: TGTGCCAGCAGCAATCCGCGGGAATTTGAATGGACTGAAGCTTTCTTT
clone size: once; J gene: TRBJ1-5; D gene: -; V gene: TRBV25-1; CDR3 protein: CASSDQGRSQPQHF; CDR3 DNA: TGTGCCAGCAGTGACCAGGGTAGATCTCAGCCCCAGCATTTT
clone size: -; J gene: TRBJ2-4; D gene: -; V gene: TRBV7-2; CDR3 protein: CASSLGREPGLAKNIQYF; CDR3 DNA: TGTGCCAGCAGCTTAGGACGCGAACCGGGGTTAGCCAAAAACATTCAGTACTTC
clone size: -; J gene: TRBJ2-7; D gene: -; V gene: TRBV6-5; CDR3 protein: CALSGTGLYEQYF; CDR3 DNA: TGTGCCCTCAGCGGGACAGGACTCTACGAGCAGTACTTC
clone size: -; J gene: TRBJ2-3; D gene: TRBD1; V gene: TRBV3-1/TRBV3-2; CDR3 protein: CASSQDRGAGDTQYF; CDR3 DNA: TGTGCCAGCAGCCAGGACAGGGGAGCTGGTGATACGCAGTATTTT
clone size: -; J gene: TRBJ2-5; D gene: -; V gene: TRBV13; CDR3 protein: CASSFWGGPTLLSETQYF; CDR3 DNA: TGTGCCAGCAGCTTTTGGGGGGGCCCAACTCTGCTCTCGGAGACCCAGTACTTC
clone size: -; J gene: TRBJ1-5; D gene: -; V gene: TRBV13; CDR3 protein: CASSLGVGNQPQHF; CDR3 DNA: TGTGCCAGCAGCCTCGGGGTCGGCAATCAGCCCCAGCATTTT
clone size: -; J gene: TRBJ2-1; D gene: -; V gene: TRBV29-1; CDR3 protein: CSVELASDRVFF; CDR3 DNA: TGCAGCGTTGAGCTGGCGTCAGACCGGGTGTTCTTC
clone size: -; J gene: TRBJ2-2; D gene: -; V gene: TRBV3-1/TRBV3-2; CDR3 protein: CASSQAAGELFF; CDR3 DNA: TGTGCCAGCAGCCAAGCTGCCGGGGAGCTGTTTTTT
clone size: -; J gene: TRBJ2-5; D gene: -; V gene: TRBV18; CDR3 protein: CASSPFASGTSVQETQYF; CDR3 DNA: TGTGCCAGCTCACCGTTCGCGTCCGGGACGAGTGTACAAGAGACCCAGTACTTC
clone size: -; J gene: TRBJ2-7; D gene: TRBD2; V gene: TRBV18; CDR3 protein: CASSPRVAGADEQYF; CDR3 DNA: TGTGCCAGCTCACCAAGGGTAGCGGGGGCGGACGAGCAGTACTTC
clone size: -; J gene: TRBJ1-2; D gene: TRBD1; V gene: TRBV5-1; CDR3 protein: CASSRTGTENYGYTF; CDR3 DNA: TGCGCCAGCAGCCGGACGGGGACAGAAAACTATGGCTACACCTTC
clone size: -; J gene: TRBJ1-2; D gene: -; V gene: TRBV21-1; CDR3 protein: CASSKVRCEFIGAGNGYTF; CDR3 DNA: TGTGCCAGCAGCAAAGTTCGGTGCGAGTTCATAGGGGCGGGTAATGGCTACACCTTC
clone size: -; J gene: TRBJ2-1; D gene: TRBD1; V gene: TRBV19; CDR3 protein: CASSIRQGKYNEQFF; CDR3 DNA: TGTGCCAGTAGTATCCGACAGGGAAAATACAATGAGCAGTTCTTC
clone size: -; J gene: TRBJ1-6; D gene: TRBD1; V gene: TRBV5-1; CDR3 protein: CASRTGQGNSPLHF; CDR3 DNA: TGCGCCAGCAGAACGGGACAGGGAAATTCACCCCTCCACTTT
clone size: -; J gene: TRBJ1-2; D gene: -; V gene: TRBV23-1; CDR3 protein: CANHIWPLGGYTF; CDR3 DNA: TGCGCCAATCATATTTGGCCTCTCGGTGGCTACACCTTC
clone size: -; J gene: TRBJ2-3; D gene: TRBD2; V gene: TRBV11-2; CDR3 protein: CASSLDVASGGLQYF; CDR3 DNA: TGTGCCAGCAGCTTAGATGTTGCTAGCGGGGGGTTGCAGTATTTT
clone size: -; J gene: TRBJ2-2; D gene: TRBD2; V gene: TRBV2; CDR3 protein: CASSQRGGRFTGELFF; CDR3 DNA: TGTGCCAGCAGCCAGCGGGGGGGCCGTTTCACCGGGGAGCTGTTTTTT
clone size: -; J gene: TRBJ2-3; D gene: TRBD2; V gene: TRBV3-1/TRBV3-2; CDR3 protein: CASSQDRGVTDTQYF; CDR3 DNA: TGTGCCAGCAGCCAAGATCGGGGGGTCACAGATACGCAGTATTTT
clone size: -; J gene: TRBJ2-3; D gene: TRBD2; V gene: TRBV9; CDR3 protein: CASSVDGGATDTQYF; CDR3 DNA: TGTGCCAGCAGCGTAGACGGGGGGGCGACAGATACGCAGTATTTT